A selection of T cell receptor beta chains follows, all from one sample in a study of blood T cell repertoires in COVID-19. Some clones are missing from TCRdb's copy, which holds only in-frame ones; the method was immunoSEQ multiplex PCR. Of approximately 290,000 clones listed, 87% are singletons. The material sequenced was peripheral blood. The receptors shown here come from a man in his late teens or twenties with active or convalescent COVID-19. The conserved cysteine and the conserved F or W are not part of the CDR3 here.

J	V	CDR3
TRBJ2-7	TRBV29-1	SVATGIYNEQY
TRBJ1-2	TRBV18	ASSQNRAGLSLNYGYT
TRBJ1-5	TRBV12-3/TRBV12-4	ASRKTGVIPQH
TRBJ1-2	TRBV28	ASSLPPGSYGYT
TRBJ2-7	TRBV10-3	AISLGQGTLYEQY
TRBJ1-4	TRBV4-1	ASSQYTGGSEKLF
TRBJ1-1	TRBV5-1	ASSLEGVGPEAF
TRBJ1-1	TRBV11-1	ASSSHRDSTEAF
TRBJ1-2	TRBV9	ASSVNRDRGLWYT
TRBJ2-3	TRBV7-8	ASSSSGSSGDTQY